These T cell receptor beta chains were read from a single sample in a study of shared T cell receptors in the human thymus. Profiled with immunoSEQ multiplex PCR; TCRdb holds only in-frame clones, not every one. The sample lists hundreds of thousands of clones, 70% to 90% occurring once. A further study also used this sample, focusing on human thymus T cells.

Input material: thymocytes. Receptor source: a boy under two years old with a congenital heart defect. The CDR3 runs from the conserved cysteine through the conserved F or W. A D gene is named only where the DNA matches it firmly. Rows give clone size only sometimes, using once, few, many, or a class for an expanded clone.

D gene	clone size	V gene	J gene	CDR3 protein	CDR3 DNA
TRBD1	-	TRBV2	TRBJ2-1	CASRTGGPDDEQFF	TGTGCCAGCAGGACAGGGGGTCCGGACGACGAGCAGTTCTTC
TRBD2	once	TRBV28	TRBJ2-5	CASISPGLAGEETQYF	TGTGCCAGCATATCCCCCGGACTAGCGGGAGAGGAGACCCAGTACTTC
TRBD1	-	TRBV5-1	TRBJ1-2	CASIRDRGLQPYGYTF	TGCGCCAGCATCCGGGACAGGGGGCTCCAACCCTATGGCTACACCTTC
TRBD1	-	TRBV19	TRBJ2-5	CASSRGPGRGETQYF	TGTGCCAGTAGTAGAGGGCCGGGCAGGGGGGAGACCCAGTACTTC
-	-	TRBV7-9	TRBJ1-1	CASSLRQGKAFF	TGTGCCAGCAGCTTAAGGCAGGGGAAGGCTTTCTTT
TRBD1	-	TRBV6-5	TRBJ1-1	CASSPWTGDTEAFF	TGTGCCAGCAGTCCGTGGACAGGGGACACTGAAGCTTTCTTT
TRBD2	-	TRBV4-1	TRBJ2-1	CASSHTRTSGNHNEQFF	TGCGCCAGCAGCCACACACGGACTAGCGGGAACCACAATGAGCAGTTCTTC
-	-	TRBV7-2	TRBJ2-7	CASSSLLTGTHSYEQYF	TGTGCCAGCAGCTCGCTACTAACCGGGACTCATTCTTACGAGCAGTACTTC
TRBD1	once	TRBV5-4	TRBJ1-4	CASSNRQGHEKLFF	TGTGCCAGCAGCAATAGACAGGGTCATGAAAAACTGTTTTTT
-	-	TRBV7-2	TRBJ2-3	CASSSPGSGTDTQYF	TGTGCCAGCAGCTCCCCCGGTAGCGGCACAGATACGCAGTATTTT
TRBD1	-	TRBV6-5	TRBJ1-6	CASRSLRDRDSPLHF	TGTGCCAGCAGATCCCTCCGGGACAGGGATTCACCCCTCCACTTT
-	once	TRBV27	TRBJ2-7	CASSLGLGKVYF	TGTGCCAGCAGCCTCGGACTGGGAAAGGTGTACTTC
TRBD2	once	TRBV5-6	TRBJ2-7	CASQAQREGLGEQYF	TGTGCCAGCCAGGCGCAGCGGGAGGGCCTGGGCGAGCAGTACTTC
TRBD2	few	TRBV28	TRBJ2-1	CASSKGRGSYNEQFF	TGTGCCAGCAGTAAGGGGAGGGGTTCCTACAATGAGCAGTTCTTC
-	few	TRBV7-8	TRBJ1-2	CASSLNSYGYTF	TGTGCCAGCAGCTTAAACTCCTATGGCTACACCTTC
-	-	TRBV4-1	TRBJ1-1	CASSQDWEKQDTEAFF	TGCGCCAGCAGCCAAGATTGGGAGAAGCAGGACACTGAAGCTTTCTTT
TRBD1	-	TRBV25-1	TRBJ1-5	CASSEQGANQPQHF	TGTGCCAGCAGCGAACAGGGGGCGAATCAGCCCCAGCATTTT
-	-	TRBV12-5	TRBJ1-2	CASGLVQEGGYGYTF	TGTGCTAGTGGTTTGGTACAAGAGGGCGGCTATGGCTACACCTTC
TRBD1	-	TRBV30	TRBJ1-2	CAWSVPGTGVIYGYTF	TGTGCCTGGAGTGTTCCCGGGACAGGGGTTATCTATGGCTACACCTTC
TRBD2	-	TRBV4-3	TRBJ2-7	CASSQGRGAGEQYF	TGCGCCAGCAGCCAAGGGCGGGGGGCGGGCGAGCAGTACTTC
TRBD1	-	TRBV19	TRBJ1-3	CASSRNLDREPGNTIYF	TGTGCCAGTAGTAGAAACCTCGACAGGGAACCTGGAAACACCATATATTTT
-	-	TRBV28	TRBJ2-5	CASSLCQGSETQYF	TGTGCCAGCAGTTTGTGTCAGGGCTCGGAGACCCAGTACTTC
-	once	TRBV28	TRBJ1-6	CASSHLDRSNSPLHF	TGTGCCAGCAGTCACCTAGACAGATCTAATTCACCCCTCCACTTT
-	-	TRBV27	TRBJ1-3	CASRTQDPGNTIYF	TGTGCCAGCAGAACACAGGACCCTGGAAACACCATATATTTT
-	few	TRBV10-3	TRBJ2-7	CAISESATGPYEQYF	TGTGCCATCAGTGAGTCGGCGACAGGCCCCTACGAGCAGTACTTC
-	-	TRBV25-1	TRBJ1-6	CASSEWAGNRDDSPLHF	TGTGCCAGCAGTGAATGGGCCGGAAACAGGGATGATTCACCCCTCCACTTT
TRBD2	-	TRBV2	TRBJ2-7	CASLGLAGVEQYF	TGTGCCAGCCTGGGACTAGCGGGGGTTGAGCAGTACTTC
TRBD1	-	TRBV28	TRBJ1-3	CASRDRAGGNTIYF	TGTGCCAGCAGGGACAGGGCGGGTGGAAACACCATATATTTT
-	-	TRBV9	TRBJ2-3	CASSVLPGVDTQYF	TGTGCCAGCAGCGTACTCCCAGGGGTAGATACGCAGTATTTT
TRBD2	-	TRBV6-1	TRBJ2-1	CASRDLLAGNEQFF	TGTGCCAGCAGGGACCTTCTAGCGGGCAATGAGCAGTTCTTC
TRBD2	-	TRBV4-1	TRBJ2-1	CASSQDGKLGTSGTPGNEQFF	TGCGCCAGCAGCCAAGATGGTAAACTCGGGACTAGCGGGACCCCCGGGAATGAGCAGTTCTTC
TRBD2	once	TRBV4-3	TRBJ2-7	CASSPFTAAGESYEQYF	TGCGCCAGCAGCCCCTTTACGGCGGCGGGAGAGAGCTACGAGCAGTACTTC
TRBD2	-	TRBV18	TRBJ2-7	CASSPARLAPYEQYF	TGTGCCAGCTCCCCGGCGAGACTAGCACCATACGAGCAGTACTTC
-	few	TRBV2	TRBJ1-1	CASILARGTEAFF	TGTGCCAGCATCCTGGCGCGCGGCACTGAAGCTTTCTTT
TRBD1	-	TRBV6-5	TRBJ1-5	CASRGQGAPNQPQHF	TGTGCCAGCAGGGGACAGGGGGCGCCCAACCAGCCCCAGCATTTT
-	-	TRBV7-2	TRBJ1-6	CASSLRQEVLKNSPLHF	TGTGCCAGCAGCTTACGTCAGGAGGTCCTCAAGAATTCACCCCTCCACTTT
-	-	TRBV4-3	TRBJ2-3	CASSPGWPSDTQYF	TGCGCCAGCAGCCCAGGGTGGCCTTCCGATACGCAGTATTTT
-	once	TRBV2	TRBJ1-1	CASSEGVNRNTEAFF	TGTGCCAGCAGTGAAGGGGTGAACAGGAACACTGAAGCTTTCTTT
-	once	TRBV9	TRBJ2-5	CASSSRGYQGETQYF	TGTGCCAGCAGCTCCCGTGGATACCAGGGGGAGACCCAGTACTTC
-	-	TRBV18	TRBJ1-6	CASSEGPRGREIYNSPLHF	TGTGCCAGCTCAGAAGGGCCACGGGGGCGGGAGATCTATAATTCACCCCTCCACTTT
TRBD2	-	TRBV18	TRBJ2-1	CASSPLAGVRANEQFF	TGTGCCAGCTCACCTTTAGCGGGGGTGAGGGCGAATGAGCAGTTCTTC
-	-	TRBV7-2	TRBJ2-7	CASSSRLDEQYF	TGTGCCAGCAGCTCCAGACTAGACGAGCAGTACTTC
TRBD1	-	TRBV4-1	TRBJ2-1	CASSQYIGTEPYNEQFF	TGCGCCAGCAGCCAATATATCGGGACAGAGCCCTACAATGAGCAGTTCTTC
-	-	TRBV7-8	TRBJ1-2	CASSHDRQHYNRGYTF	TGTGCCAGCAGCCACGATAGACAGCATTATAATAGGGGCTACACCTTC
TRBD1	once	TRBV29-1	TRBJ2-4	CREDRGICVNFGSLAKNIQYF	TGCAGAGAAGACAGGGGGATTTGCGTAAATTTTGGTAGTCTAGCCAAAAACATTCAGTACTTC
TRBD1	-	TRBV25-1	TRBJ1-1	CASSEFPWTGAEAFF	TGTGCTAGCAGTGAATTCCCCTGGACAGGTGCTGAAGCTTTCTTT
TRBD1	-	TRBV7-9	TRBJ1-4	CASSRDRGRITNEKLFF	TGTGCCAGCAGCCGCGACAGGGGAAGAATAACTAATGAAAAACTGTTTTTT
TRBD1	-	TRBV13	TRBJ1-2	CASSARDRGLRGYTF	TGTGCCAGCAGCGCCCGGGACAGGGGGCTGAGAGGCTACACCTTC
TRBD1	-	TRBV28	TRBJ1-2	CAKRGTGPAYGYTF	TGTGCCAAGAGGGGGACAGGGCCGGCGTATGGCTACACCTTC
TRBD2	once	TRBV11-2	TRBJ2-1	CASSLAGTSDYNEQFF	TGTGCCAGCAGCTTGGCCGGGACTAGCGATTACAATGAGCAGTTCTTC
-	few	TRBV2	TRBJ1-4	CASRAWAAKKNEKLFF	TGTGCCAGCAGGGCATGGGCTGCAAAGAAGAATGAAAAACTGTTTTTT
TRBD2	few	TRBV4-3	TRBJ2-1	CASSQDAASGRANEQFF	TGCGCCAGCAGCCAAGATGCCGCTAGCGGGAGGGCCAATGAGCAGTTCTTC